This T cell receptor beta chain is drawn from a study of blood T cell repertoires in COVID-19. In the study overall: Collection of acute and convalescent COVID-19 samples took place in the United States, Italy and Spain.

This clone was observed once. The ends lost 0 bases at V and 0 bases at J; junction bases unmatched: 3. Per the germline V gene, CDR1 is SGDLS and CDR2 is YYNGEE. The length of the CDR3 is 17 residues. Only in-frame clones appear in the TCRdb table, and some are missing; sequencing was by immunoSEQ multiplex PCR. The repertoire holds around 200,000 clones, with 75% to 90% as singletons. The V call is TRBV9, the J call TRBJ2-2; TRBD2 agrees at 9 bases. Sequenced input: peripheral blood. The clonotype was recovered from a human donor in a cohort sampled during active COVID-19. In DNA form, the CDR3 reads TGTGCCAGCAGCGTAGCGTCTAGCGGGACGAACACCGGGGAGCTGTTTTTT. This codes for CASSVASSGTNTGELFF. The full variable domain, rest sourced from reference TRBV9 and TRBJ2-2, is DSGVTQTPKHLITATGQRVTLRCSPRSGDLSVYWYQQSLDQGLQFLIQYYNGEERAKGNILERFSAQQFPDLHSELNLSSLELGDSALYFCASSVASSGTNTGELFFGEGSRLTVL.